This T cell receptor beta chain was sequenced in a study of blood T cell repertoires in COVID-19. TCRdb keeps only in-frame clones here, not all; method: immunoSEQ multiplex PCR. Among 95,000 to 130,000 clones listed, almost 85% were seen once. CDR1 is MNHEY, CDR2 SMNVEV, per germline (reference sequence). The V and J ends lost 9 bases and 6 bases, in that order; junction bases with no gene match: 13. CDR3 length: 14 residues. The sequenced material came from peripheral blood. J is TRBJ2-7 and V is TRBV27, with 8 bases aligning to TRBD2. This clonotype was obtained from a man between 65 and 85 years old with active or convalescent COVID-19. This CDR3 is CASGWGLGSVEQYF. The CDR3 DNA follows: TGTGCCAGTGGTTGGGGACTAGGGTCCGTCGAGCAGTACTTC.